This T cell receptor (beta chain) was obtained from a study of a mutant IDH1 vaccine in newly diagnosed glioma. Study-wide background: The treated population exhibited a male proportion of roughly 62%, a female proportion of about 38%, and a mean age of around 40 years. Held at week 35, visit V12 was the safety follow-up, and visit V13 followed at week 47.

The repertoire was sequenced with immunoSEQ multiplex PCR; TCRdb's copy has only in-frame clones and lacks some. The table records tens of thousands of clones, about 81% of them present only once. Time point defined: week 47, end of study. In the vaccine, a single dose held 300 ug of the mutant IDH1 20-mer peptide, along with topical imiquimod. Remarks on this clone: Antigen: not known.

The receptor's source is a man between 35 and 55 years old with glioma. This specimen consisted of PBMCs, obtained from a glioma patient whose treatment included an IDH1 peptide vaccine.

CDR3 sequence (DNA): TGCGCCAGCAGCTTCGAGGAGACCCAGTACTTC. Residues: CASSFEETQYF. This chain links TRBV5-1 with TRBJ2-5, with D uncertain. The CDR3 covers 11 residues. Trimming removed 2 bases from V and 5 bases from J, with 4 bases in between. Germline V gene data show CDR1 as SGHRS and CDR2 as YFSETQ.